The next 23 T cell receptor beta chains were all read from a single sample in a study of cytomegalovirus exposure and HLA in healthy donors (TCRdb year 2017). Receptor amplification or capture employed the immunoSEQ multiplex PCR assay. For the multiplex PCR, a mixture combining 60 forward primers for TCR Vbeta segments and 13 reverse primers for TCR Jbeta segments was used. TCRdb provides this immuneACCESS table in a form limited to in-frame rearrangements. Some clones are lacking; in checked studies, under half of them reflect an unresolved V gene, and why the rest are absent is not known. Counted in this sample were more than 110,000 clones; approximately 77% of them appeared once. Jointly, the top ten make up more than 4.5% of the sample. Specimen: PBMCs. The receptors here all came from a woman aged 50 to 60 in good health and CMV-seronegative.

V and J are TRBV6-1 and TRBJ2-5; TRBD1 aligns across 7 bases. The CDR3 has 15 residues. Germline values: CDR1 MNHNS, CDR2 SASEGT. V lost 5 bases, J lost 2 bases, and 8 bases stayed unmatched. The CDR3 nucleotides are TGTGCCAGCAGTATAACCTGGGACAGACAAGAGACCCAGTACTTC. Its translation: CASSITWDRQETQYF.

This clone was observed a handful of times. The chain links TRBV2 to TRBJ2-7; a weak D match, TRBD2 (6 bases). CDR3 size: 15 residues. Germline V gives CDR1 SNHLY, CDR2 FYNNEI. Trimming took 0 bases from V and 4 from J, leaving 13 bases between them. CDR3 in amino acids: CASSEARPGVYEQYF. In DNA, the CDR3 is TGTGCCAGCAGTGAAGCCCGTCCGGGGGTGTACGAGCAGTACTTC.

The CDR3 spells CASSTQETQYF. DNA of the CDR3: TGTGCCAGCAGCACACAAGAGACCCAGTACTTC. This chain joins TRBV11-3 and TRBJ2-5; D is uncertain. Germline CDR1 and CDR2: SGHNT and YENEEA. V lost 5 bases, J lost 2 bases, and 3 bases lay in between. The CDR3 runs to 11 residues. Filled out from reference TRBV11-3 and TRBJ2-5, the complete variable domain reads EAGVVQSPRYKIIEKKQPVAFWCNPISGHNTLYWYLQNLGQGPELLIRYENEEAVDDSQLPKDRFSAERLKGVDSTLKIQPAELGDSAVYLCASSTQETQYFGPGTRLLVL.

This sequence joins TRBV18 and TRBJ2-7; the D gene is possibly TRBD1 (7 bases). The germline gives CDR1 KGHSH, CDR2 LQKENI. V was pared by 4 bases and J by 3 bases, with 16 bases between. The CDR3 length is 15 residues. In DNA, the CDR3 is TGTGCCAGCTCACTCGGCCAGGGGGGTCACTACGAGCAGTACTTC. Encoded protein: CASSLGQGGHYEQYF.

V usage is TRBV7-2 and J usage is TRBJ1-2, with D maybe TRBD1 (6 bases). Trimming removed 3 bases from V and 8 bases from J, with 16 bases in between. In germline, CDR1 is SGHTA, CDR2 FQGNSA. The CDR3 has 14 residues. DNA for the CDR3: TGTGCCAGCAGCTTTCAACAGGGAGTTGGAGGCTACACCTTC. Protein product: CASSFQQGVGGYTF.

This clone was seen a single time. The V and J genes are TRBV7-6 and TRBJ2-1, with 8 bases aligning to TRBD2. CDR3 length equals 16 residues. J gave up 5 bases and V 0 bases, and 6 bases lay outside the gene matches. Germline V gene lookup returns CDR1 SGHVS and CDR2 FNYEAQ. The CDR3 here is CASSLAKSGGHNEQFF. For the CDR3, the DNA is TGTGCCAGCAGCTTAGCTAAAAGCGGGGGTCACAATGAGCAGTTCTTC.

This chain joins TRBV19 and TRBJ2-5; TRBD1 aligns across 9 bases. The V gene's germline CDR1 is LNHDA and CDR2 SQIVND (reference sequence). This CDR3 contains 15 residues. V trimming: 2 bases; J trimming: 2 bases; junction bases outside the gene matches: 3. CDR3 nucleotides: TGTGCCAGTAGTATATTGGGACAGGGACAAGAGACCCAGTACTTC. Its translation is CASSILGQGQETQYF.

This clone was observed a few times. CDR3: CSVRDRNTEAFF. The CDR3 DNA follows: TGCAGCGTTAGGGACAGGAACACTGAAGCTTTCTTT. The chain couples TRBV29-1 to TRBJ1-1; 7 nucleotides match TRBD1. Trimming took 5 bases from V and 1 from J; bases not matched to a gene: 1. The germline gives CDR1 SQVTM, CDR2 ANQGSEA. This CDR3 region has 12 residues.

This chain links TRBV5-8 with TRBJ2-3; 8 bases match TRBD1. The germline V gene has CDR1 SGHTS and CDR2 YDEGEE. The CDR3 extends over 15 amino acids. Unmatched junction bases numbered 5, after V lost 1 base and J lost 4 bases. CDR3 loop: CASSLRTGISDTQYF. The CDR3 DNA reads TGTGCCAGCAGCTTGAGGACAGGGATTTCAGATACGCAGTATTTT.

In DNA form, the CDR3 reads TGTGCCAGCTCACCAGTCGCTCAGGGGTGGTACAATGAGCAGTTCTTC. The encoded protein is CASSPVAQGWYNEQFF. This chain uses TRBV18 with TRBJ2-1; TRBD1 is a possible D gene (6 bases). The V gene lost 2 bases and the J gene lost 4 bases, with 15 bases spanning the gap. The CDR3 runs 16 residues. CDR1 KGHSH and CDR2 LQKENI come from the germline V gene. The full variable domain, with the rest looked up from reference TRBV18 and TRBJ2-1, is NAGVMQNPRHLVRRRGQEARLRCSPMKGHSHVYWYRQLPEEGLKFMVYLQKENIIDESGMPKERFSAEFPKEGPSILRIQQVVRGDSAAYFCASSPVAQGWYNEQFFGPGTRLTVL.

The genes are TRBV11-2 and TRBJ2-6, with 9 bases lining up with TRBD1. Per germline, CDR1 SGHAT and CDR2 FQNNGV. The CDR3 is made up of 15 amino acids. V shed 5 bases and J 3 bases; nucleotides not matched to a gene: 2. CDR3 loop: CASSEGQGGANVLTF. CDR3 nucleotide sequence: TGTGCCAGCAGCGAGGGACAGGGTGGGGCCAACGTCCTGACTTTC.

In DNA form, the CDR3 reads TGTGCCAGCAGTTTTATTATGCAGGGCACTAACTATGGCTACACCTTC. It is translated as CASSFIMQGTNYGYTF. The chain joins TRBV27 to TRBJ1-2; possibly TRBD1 for D (5 bases). The CDR3 extends over 16 amino acids. Trimming removed 3 bases from V and 0 bases from J, with 14 bases in between. Germline V CDR1 and CDR2: MNHEY, SMNVEV (reference sequence).

V and J are TRBV4-1 and TRBJ2-1, with 13 bases identical to TRBD2. Trimming removed 1 base from V and 10 bases from J; junction bases left unmatched: 4. The CDR3 is 15 amino acids. The germline gives CDR1 MGHRA, CDR2 YSYEKL. CDR3 amino acids: CASSQGGLAGWEQFF. In DNA, the CDR3 is TGCGCCAGCAGCCAAGGGGGACTAGCGGGGTGGGAGCAGTTCTTC.

The DNA for the CDR3 is TGTGCCAGCAGCGTAGGGGCCCACGAGCAGTACTTC. This translates into CASSVGAHEQYF. The J gene is TRBJ2-7, the V gene TRBV9; no definite D call. V lost 0 bases to trimming and J lost 5 bases, with 6 bases between them. This CDR3 has 12 amino acids. The germline gives CDR1 SGDLS, CDR2 YYNGEE.

This clone has more than one count but fewer than ten. The CDR3, as DNA: TGTGCCAGCTCATCAACAGGGGGCAGGAGCAATCAGCCCCAGCATTTT. Its translation is CASSSTGGRSNQPQHF. This chain connects TRBV18 to TRBJ1-5; TRBD1 matches 9 bases. This CDR3 comprises 16 residues. J gave up 1 base and V 5 bases, and 6 bases lay outside the gene matches. Germline V lookup: CDR1 KGHSH, CDR2 LQKENI.

This clone appeared a single time. The rearrangement links TRBV5-4 to TRBJ2-3; possible D gene TRBD2, 5 bases. V was trimmed by 4 bases and J by 0 bases, leaving 12 bases between them. Per the germline V gene, CDR1 is SGHNT and CDR2 is YYREEE (reference sequence). The CDR3 loop spans 15 amino acids. The CDR3 here is CASSPGSDSTDTQYF. The CDR3 region has the DNA TGTGCCAGCAGCCCGGGGAGCGATAGCACAGATACGCAGTATTTT.

This clone was seen a single time. V usage is TRBV10-3 and J usage is TRBJ2-3, with 7 positions matching TRBD1. Germline V gives CDR1 ENHRY, CDR2 SYGVKD. CDR3 length: 15 residues. V shed 10 bases, J shed 0 bases, and the junction held 10 bases outside the gene matches. For the CDR3, the DNA is TGTGCCAGCTCGCCGGGACAGCCTAGCACAGATACGCAGTATTTT. Residues: CASSPGQPSTDTQYF.

The rearrangement joins TRBV15 to TRBJ2-5; the match to TRBD2 covers 7 bases. Trimming at V came to 10 bases and at J to 1 base, leaving 3 bases not matched to a gene. Germline CDR1 is LNHNV and CDR2 is YYDKDF (reference sequence). The CDR3 is made up of 12 amino acids. This CDR3 is CASGGPQETQYF. Written as DNA, the CDR3 is TGTGCCAGCGGGGGACCCCAAGAGACCCAGTACTTC.

This clone occurred once. The gene calls are TRBV9 and TRBJ1-6; the D gene is possibly TRBD1 (6 bases). Germline assignment: CDR1 SGDLS and CDR2 YYNGEE. This CDR3 comprises 14 residues. V lost 1 base and J 5 bases, leaving 7 bases between the germline ends. CDR3 in DNA: TGTGCCAGCAGCGTACGACAGGATAATTCACCCCTCCACTTT. It translates to CASSVRQDNSPLHF.

The chain recombines TRBV5-8 with TRBJ1-5, with 8 bases that match TRBD1. This CDR3 is built from 13 residues. V lost 5 bases, J lost 7 bases, and 5 bases stayed unmatched. Germline V gene sequence: CDR1 SGHTS, CDR2 YDEGEE. The CDR3 DNA reads TGTGCCAGCAGAATGGACAGGGTGCAGCCCCAGCATTTT. The encoded protein is CASRMDRVQPQHF.

This chain connects TRBV27 to TRBJ2-5, with TRBD1 matching 7 bases. CDR1 and CDR2 (germline): MNHEY, SMNVEV (reference sequence). The CDR3 runs to 15 residues. The V gene end was trimmed by 3 bases and the J gene end by 5 bases; junction bases not matched to a gene: 9. Here the CDR3 reads CASSFEGARWETQYF. CDR3 DNA sequence: TGTGCCAGCAGTTTCGAGGGGGCGCGGTGGGAGACCCAGTACTTC.

The rearrangement joins TRBV4-2 to TRBJ2-7; the match to TRBD2 covers 12 bases. CDR3 length: 18 amino acids. V shed 0 bases, J shed 5 bases, and the junction held 11 bases outside the gene matches. The germline CDR1 and CDR2 sequences are LGHNA and YNFKEQ. CDR3 nucleotides: TGTGCCAGCAGCCAAGAAACAGGGCTAGCGGGGGGGCCGGACGAGCAGTACTTC. Its translation is CASSQETGLAGGPDEQYF.

CDR3 sequence (DNA): TGTGCCAGCAGCTTGCATACATTAAGCTCCTATAATTCACCCCTCCACTTT. It specifies CASSLHTLSSYNSPLHF. V gene TRBV5-4 combines with J gene TRBJ1-6; no clear D. Germline V gene data show CDR1 as SGHNT and CDR2 as YYREEE (reference sequence). The CDR3 has 17 amino acids. Deletions cut 1 base from V and 0 bases from J, with 11 bases between.